The 25 T cell receptor beta chains reported below all come from one sample, sequenced in a study of PD-1 blockade in classical Hodgkin lymphoma. No patient escaped relapse after autologous stem cell transplantation, and brentuximab vedotin exposure varied. The repertoire was sequenced with immunoSEQ multiplex PCR; TCRdb's copy has only in-frame clones and lacks some. The data hold about 20,000 clones, with around 73% observed a single time. This sample comprised peripheral blood mononuclear cells (PBMCs), obtained before the second cycle of nivolumab. The receptors derive from a human donor with classical Hodgkin lymphoma.

This clone was seen a few times. V usage is TRBV11-2 and J usage is TRBJ2-1; TRBD1 aligns across 8 bases. This CDR3 is 16 amino acids long. The ends lost 2 bases at V and 6 bases at J; junction bases unmatched: 9. The germline CDR1 and CDR2 sequences are SGHAT and FQNNGV. DNA of the CDR3: TGTGCCAGCAGCTTACAACTGGCAGGGGGCTTCAATGAGCAGTTCTTC. Protein product: CASSLQLAGGFNEQFF.

The sample holds a few counts of this clone. The genes are TRBV7-8 and TRBJ2-7; 9 bases map to TRBD2. The CDR3 runs to 13 residues. The V and J ends lost 5 bases and 7 bases, in that order; junction bases with no gene match: 6. In germline, CDR1 is SGHVS, CDR2 FQNEAQ. The CDR3 here is CASSPRGGYEQYF. Written as DNA, the CDR3 is TGTGCCAGCAGCCCGCGGGGGGGATATGAGCAGTACTTC.

V and J are TRBV5-5 and TRBJ1-2; possibly TRBD1 for D (5 bases). Per the germline V gene, CDR1 is SGHKS and CDR2 is YYEKEE (reference sequence). The CDR3 spans 14 residues. Trimming left V 7 bases short and J 5 bases short, with 18 bases between. The DNA for the CDR3 is TGTGCCAGCTACCCTGGGGGGGAATGGTATGGCTACACCTTC. Translation: CASYPGGEWYGYTF. The variable domain in full, completed from reference TRBV5-5 and TRBJ1-2, reads DAGVTQSPTHLIKTRGQQVTLRCSPISGHKSVSWYQQVLGQGPQFIFQYYEKEERGRGNFPDRFSARQFPNYSSELNVNALLLGDSALYLCASYPGGEWYGYTFGSGTRLTVV.

This chain links TRBV6-5 with TRBJ1-6; the match to TRBD1 covers 10 bases. Germline lookup yields CDR1 MNHEY and CDR2 SVGAGI. This CDR3 contains 15 residues. Trimming took 5 bases from V and 8 from J; bases not matched to a gene: 6. The CDR3 bases are TGTGCCAGCAGTAGGGACAGGGGAGCTGATTCACCCCTCCACTTT. It specifies CASSRDRGADSPLHF.

This clone has a single count. The rearrangement links TRBV18 to TRBJ1-1, with TRBD1 as a possible D gene (5 bases). V was trimmed by 4 bases and J by 1 base, leaving 13 bases between them. The CDR3 extends over 15 amino acids. The germline CDR1 and CDR2 sequences are KGHSH and LQKENI. For the CDR3, the DNA is TGTGCCAGCTCACAGGTTTTTCAGGGGAACACTGAAGCTTTCTTT. It encodes CASSQVFQGNTEAFF.

V usage is TRBV27 and J usage is TRBJ2-2; 9 bases are a match to TRBD2. This CDR3 region has 16 residues. After removal of 5 bases from V and 7 bases from J, the junction contained 11 bases not matched to a gene. Per the germline V gene, CDR1 is MNHEY and CDR2 is SMNVEV (reference sequence). CDR3 nucleotides: TGTGCCAGCAGTCCATTCTTAGCGGGAGTTCTCGGGGAGCTGTTTTTT. The encoded protein is CASSPFLAGVLGELFF.

The CDR3 DNA follows: TGTGCCAGTAGTATAGATCTTATGGATTACCCTAGGTATGGCTACACCTTC. It is translated as CASSIDLMDYPRYGYTF. This rearrangement joins TRBV19 to TRBJ1-2; D is undetermined. V was clipped by 0 bases and J by 5 bases, with 19 bases between them. Germline lookup yields CDR1 LNHDA and CDR2 SQIVND (reference sequence). The CDR3 is made up of 17 amino acids.

J is TRBJ1-1 and V is TRBV2, with TRBD1 identical over 8 bases. The trim removed 7 bases at V and 0 bases at J, leaving 10 bases unmatched. Germline V gives CDR1 SNHLY, CDR2 FYNNEI. The CDR3 spans 16 residues. CDR3 in amino acids: CASTGSWDRLNTEAFF. In DNA form, the CDR3 reads TGTGCCAGCACGGGGAGTTGGGACAGGTTGAACACTGAAGCTTTCTTT.

The gene calls are TRBV5-1 and TRBJ2-1; 7 bases line up with TRBD1. The CDR3 extends over 15 amino acids. V lost 1 base to trimming and J lost 3 bases; unmatched junction nucleotides: 4. CDR1 and CDR2 from the germline V gene are SGHRS and YFSETQ. The chain's CDR3 is CASSLWDSSYNEQFF. CDR3 sequence (DNA): TGCGCCAGCAGCTTGTGGGACAGTAGCTACAATGAGCAGTTCTTC.

This CDR3 reads CASSTAPSSGRTQETQYF. CDR3 DNA: TGTGCCAGCAGTACAGCACCGTCTAGCGGGAGGACCCAAGAGACCCAGTACTTC. This chain joins TRBV27 and TRBJ2-5, with 11 bases fitting TRBD2. The length of the CDR3 is 18 residues. The V gene end was trimmed by 5 bases and the J gene end by 1 base; junction bases not matched to a gene: 12. Germline values: CDR1 MNHEY, CDR2 SMNVEV (reference sequence).

This chain uses TRBV5-8 with TRBJ2-7; D remains ambiguous. Germline V gives CDR1 SGHTS, CDR2 YDEGEE. The V and J ends lost 1 base and 3 bases respectively, with 8 bases between them. This CDR3 region has 13 residues. CDR3 region: CASSLISNYEQYF. Here the CDR3 DNA reads TGTGCCAGCAGCTTGATTTCCAACTACGAGCAGTACTTC.

This clone was seen a handful of times. V usage is TRBV30 and J usage is TRBJ2-3, with no clear D. Per the germline V gene, CDR1 is GTSNPN and CDR2 is SVGIG (reference sequence). The CDR3 length is 14 residues. Trimming removed 4 bases from V and 0 bases from J, with 11 bases in between. The CDR3 here is CAWNSITSTDTQYF. The CDR3 DNA is TGTGCCTGGAATAGTATTACTAGCACAGATACGCAGTATTTT.

A single count supports this clone. This sequence joins TRBV10-2 and TRBJ1-1; 10 nucleotides align to TRBD1. Germline V lookup: CDR1 WSHSY, CDR2 SAAADI. V was pared by 6 bases and J by 4 bases, with 5 bases of the junction left unmatched. The CDR3 totals 14 residues. CDR3 DNA: TGCGCCAGCAGGGGACAGGGGCGGGGCACTGAAGCTTTCTTT. It translates to CASRGQGRGTEAFF.

V and J are TRBV7-6 and TRBJ2-3, with 12 bases fitting TRBD2. The CDR3 contains 14 residues. Germline V CDR1 and CDR2: SGHVS, FNYEAQ. Losses at the gene ends were 6 bases for V and 6 bases for J; bases not matched to a gene: 4. CDR3: CASSLTSGGDTQYF. Here the CDR3 DNA reads TGTGCCAGCAGTCTTACTAGCGGGGGGGATACGCAGTATTTT. The variable domain in full, with the rest retrieved from reference TRBV7-6 and TRBJ2-3, is GAGVSQSPRYKVTKRGQDVALRCDPISGHVSLYWYRQALGQGPEFLTYFNYEAQQDKSGLPNDRFSAERPEGSISTLTIQRTEQRDSAMYRCASSLTSGGDTQYFGPGTRLTVL.

V gene TRBV2 combines with J gene TRBJ2-7; a possible D gene is TRBD1 (6 bases). The CDR3 contains 12 residues. CDR1 is SNHLY, CDR2 FYNNEI, per germline. The germline V and J ends were trimmed by 8 bases and 5 bases, with 13 bases remaining between them. CDR3 sequence reads: CASLDRSNEQYF. In DNA, the CDR3 is TGTGCCAGCCTCGACAGGTCAAACGAGCAGTACTTC.

This clone was counted a few times. The rearrangement links TRBV6-1 to TRBJ1-1, with D unclear. CDR3 size: 12 residues. Germline V gene lookup returns CDR1 MNHNS and CDR2 SASEGT. With 4 bases removed from V and 0 bases from J, the gap between germline ends came to 3 bases. CDR3 region: CASSAMNTEAFF. The CDR3 DNA follows: TGTGCCAGCAGTGCAATGAACACTGAAGCTTTCTTT.

The J gene is TRBJ2-7, the V gene TRBV4-1; TRBD2 matches 11 bases. Germline CDR1 and CDR2: MGHRA and YSYEKL. This CDR3 has 16 amino acids. Germline trimming cut 0 bases from V and 4 bases from J; bases unmatched to any gene: 5. The CDR3 protein is CASSQDRSSGRYEQYF. DNA for the CDR3: TGCGCCAGCAGCCAAGATCGGTCTAGCGGGAGGTACGAGCAGTACTTC.

The chain employs TRBV5-1 and TRBJ1-2; 9 nucleotides line up with TRBD1. With V trimmed by 0 bases and J by 8 bases, 5 bases remained unmatched. Germline V gene lookup returns CDR1 SGHRS and CDR2 YFSETQ. The CDR3 length is 14 residues. The CDR3: CASSLGTGAQGYTF. DNA for the CDR3: TGCGCCAGCAGCTTGGGGACAGGGGCGCAGGGCTACACCTTC.

The gene calls are TRBV19 and TRBJ2-2, with D perhaps matching TRBD2 (6 bases). The germline gives CDR1 LNHDA, CDR2 SQIVND (reference sequence). The V gene lost 4 bases and the J gene lost 5 bases, with 11 bases spanning the gap. This CDR3 comprises 14 residues. In nucleotides, the CDR3 is TGTGCCAGTAGTAAGTGGGACTCAACCGGGGAGCTGTTTTTT. This codes for CASSKWDSTGELFF.

The chain combines TRBV15 with TRBJ2-7, with 9 bases fitting TRBD1. The CDR3 contains 16 residues. Germline-derived CDR1 and CDR2 are LNHNV and YYDKDF (reference sequence). V was pared by 8 bases and J by 6 bases, with 17 bases of the junction left unmatched. In DNA form, the CDR3 reads TGTGCCACCTCTCCTACCCCGGGACAGGGACCCTCCGAGCAGTACTTC. This sequence encodes CATSPTPGQGPSEQYF.

The chain employs TRBV5-1 and TRBJ1-1; D call uncertain. Germline-derived CDR1 and CDR2 are SGHRS and YFSETQ. V gave up 1 base and J gave up 11 bases, with 12 bases separating them. This CDR3 spans 12 amino acids. CDR3 loop: CASSLTGNAAFF. CDR3 in DNA: TGCGCCAGCAGCTTGACCGGAAACGCCGCTTTCTTT.

This chain uses TRBV30 with TRBJ2-3; D may be TRBD1 or TRBD2 (5 bases each). The CDR3 consists of 13 residues. Germline CDR1 is GTSNPN and CDR2 is SVGIG (reference sequence). CDR3 nucleotides: TGTGCTGGGGACGGGGCAAGCACAGATACGCAGTATTTT. This codes for CAGDGASTDTQYF.

The rearrangement uses TRBV5-8 and TRBJ2-5; 7 bases fit TRBD1. Per the germline V gene, CDR1 is SGHTS and CDR2 is YDEGEE. This CDR3 contains 13 residues. V lost 2 bases to trimming and J lost 3 bases; unmatched junction nucleotides: 1. The CDR3 DNA is TGTGCCAGCAGCTTAGGGACAGAAGAGACCCAGTACTTC. As protein: CASSLGTEETQYF.

This clone was detected only a few times. The chain links TRBV6-1 to TRBJ2-7, with TRBD1 matching over 9 bases. V gave up 5 bases and J gave up 2 bases; unmatched junction bases: 7. Germline V lookup: CDR1 MNHNS, CDR2 SASEGT. There are 15 residues in the CDR3. Here the CDR3 reads CASSSRQGVAYEQYF. The DNA for the CDR3 is TGTGCCAGCAGTTCTAGACAGGGGGTTGCCTACGAGCAGTACTTC.

The chain recombines TRBV19 with TRBJ2-1; 13 positions agree with TRBD2. Germline V gene data show CDR1 as LNHDA and CDR2 as SQIVND (reference sequence). This CDR3 region has 18 residues. Trimming removed 5 bases from V and 5 bases from J; junction bases left unmatched: 12. CDR3 DNA: TGTGCCAGTAGTTATTTCCGGACTAGCGGGAGTACCCACAATGAGCAGTTCTTC. Its protein product is CASSYFRTSGSTHNEQFF. The variable domain in full, completed from reference TRBV19 and TRBJ2-1, reads DGGITQSPKYLFRKEGQNVTLSCEQNLNHDAMYWYRQDPGQGLRLIYYSQIVNDFQKGDIAEGYSVSREKKESFPLTVTSAQKNPTAFYLCASSYFRTSGSTHNEQFFGPGTRLTVL.